What follows describes a single T cell receptor beta chain. The sample is drawn from a study of blood T cell repertoires in COVID-19. The CDR3 consists of 17 residues. V shed 5 bases and J 4 bases; nucleotides not matched to a gene: 12. Germline-derived CDR1 and CDR2 are SGHAT and FQNNGV. Sequenced by immunoSEQ multiplex PCR; TCRdb stores in-frame clones only, minus some. The sample carries almost 300,000 clones, roughly 90% recorded once. The receptor was derived from a woman between 25 and 40 years old with COVID-19, enrolled during active disease. Sequenced sample: peripheral blood. The rearrangement joins TRBV11-2 to TRBJ2-1; 9 bases are shared with TRBD2. The CDR3 here is CASSPLRASGVYNEQFF. The CDR3 bases are TGTGCCAGCAGCCCACTTAGGGCTAGCGGGGTATACAATGAGCAGTTCTTC. The full variable domain, in which reference TRBV11-2 and TRBJ2-1 provide the parts outside the CDR3, is EAGVAQSPRYKIIEKRQSVAFWCNPISGHATLYWYQQILGQGPKLLIQFQNNGVVDDSQLPKDRFSAERLKGVDSTLKIQPAKLEDSAVYLCASSPLRASGVYNEQFFGPGTRLTVL.